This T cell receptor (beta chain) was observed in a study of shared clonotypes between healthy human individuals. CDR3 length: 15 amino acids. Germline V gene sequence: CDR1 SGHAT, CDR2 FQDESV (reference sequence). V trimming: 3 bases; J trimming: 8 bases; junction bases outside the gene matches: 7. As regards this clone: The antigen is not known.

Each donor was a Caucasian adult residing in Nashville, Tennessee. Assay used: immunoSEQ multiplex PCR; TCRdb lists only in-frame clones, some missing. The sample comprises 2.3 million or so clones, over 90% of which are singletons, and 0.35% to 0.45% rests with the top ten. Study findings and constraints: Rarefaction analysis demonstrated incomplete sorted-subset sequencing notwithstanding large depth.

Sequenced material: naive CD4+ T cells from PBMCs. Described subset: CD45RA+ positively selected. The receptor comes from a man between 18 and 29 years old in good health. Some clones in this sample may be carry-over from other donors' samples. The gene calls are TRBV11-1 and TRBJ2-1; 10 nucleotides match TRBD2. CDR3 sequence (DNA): TGTGCCAGCAGCTTCTCGGTAGCGGGAGGTCATGAGCAGTTCTTC. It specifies CASSFSVAGGHEQFF.